A selection of T cell receptor beta chains follows, all from one sample in a study of technical replicates of blood from four donors. Some clones are missing from TCRdb's copy, which holds only in-frame ones; the method was immunoSEQ multiplex PCR. The data show 35,000 to 50,000 clones, 95% to 97% seen once. The source material was T cells isolated from PBMCs. The receptor set was obtained from a human donor in good health. Each CDR3 is given with its conserved first and last residue. Each record gives: J gene, V gene, D gene, clone size, CDR3 protein, CDR3 DNA. D genes are given only for firm matches. Part of the rows lack a size; the others show once, few, many or a class for expanded clones.

TRBJ2-3 TRBV6-5 TRBD2 - CASSLAGPDTDTQYF TGTGCCAGCAGTTTAGCGGGCCCTGACACAGATACGCAGTATTTT
TRBJ2-1 TRBV4-2 - - CASSLGQYNEQFF TGTGCCAGCAGCCTTGGACAGTACAATGAGCAGTTCTTC
TRBJ2-7 TRBV13 TRBD2 - CASSFLETSGRAQDF TGTGCCAGCAGCTTCCTCGAGACTAGCGGGAGGGCCCAGGACTTC
TRBJ2-3 TRBV20-1 - - CSGLLTDTQYF TGCAGTGGGCTGCTCACAGATACGCAGTATTTT
TRBJ2-2 TRBV7-2 TRBD1 once CASSYTGAVGELFF TGTGCCAGCAGCTATACAGGGGCGGTCGGGGAGCTGTTTTTT
TRBJ1-1 TRBV2 - - CASSVTGPTEAFF TGTGCCAGCAGTGTAACAGGGCCCACTGAAGCTTTCTTT
TRBJ1-1 TRBV4-1 TRBD1 - CASSQAPGGNTEAFF TGCGCCAGCAGCCAAGCCCCAGGGGGCAACACTGAAGCTTTCTTT
TRBJ1-4 TRBV15 - - CATTTALWGEREKLFF TGTGCCACCACCACAGCCCTCTGGGGGGAGAGGGAAAAACTGTTTTTT
TRBJ2-1 TRBV5-1 TRBD1 - CASGDRGSYNEQFF TGCGCCAGCGGGGACAGGGGCTCCTACAATGAGCAGTTCTTC
TRBJ1-1 TRBV11-3 TRBD1 - CASSLGLGQTYNTEAFF TGTGCCAGCAGCTTAGGCTTGGGACAGACCTACAACACTGAAGCTTTCTTT
TRBJ1-2 TRBV29-1 - - CSVEDSDGYTF TGCAGCGTTGAAGATTCCGATGGCTACACCTTC
TRBJ2-1 TRBV9 - - CASEAYNEQFF TGTGCCAGCGAGGCCTACAATGAGCAGTTCTTC
TRBJ2-7 TRBV9 - once CASSAGLLYEQYF TGTGCCAGCAGCGCGGGACTCCTCTACGAGCAGTACTTC
TRBJ1-4 TRBV5-1 - - CASSLSRSNEKLFF TGCGCCAGCAGCTTGAGTCGGAGTAATGAAAAACTGTTTTTT
TRBJ2-7 TRBV28 TRBD2 - CASSRTGGSYEQYF TGTGCCAGCAGTCGCACGGGGGGCTCCTACGAGCAGTACTTC
TRBJ2-3 TRBV10-3 - - CAIRGAGQLADTQYF TGTGCCATCAGGGGTGCGGGACAGTTGGCAGATACGCAGTATTTT
TRBJ1-2 TRBV7-9 - - CASSPDWGEGNTF -
TRBJ1-1 TRBV5-6 TRBD1 - CASSLDSLSPSGQRTEAFF TGTGCCAGCAGCCTCGATTCGCTATCACCCTCGGGACAGAGGACTGAAGCTTTCTTT
TRBJ2-3 TRBV7-2 TRBD1 - CASSRTGWDADTQYF TGTGCCAGCAGCCGGACAGGGTGGGACGCAGATACGCAGTATTTT
TRBJ2-5 TRBV29-1 - - CSVERGQETQYF TGCAGCGTTGAGAGGGGGCAAGAGACCCAGTACTTC
TRBJ2-7 TRBV10-3 TRBD2 - CAISRTSGSYEQYF TGTGCCATCAGTCGTACTAGCGGGAGCTACGAGCAGTACTTC
TRBJ1-1 TRBV9 - - CASRIGDIHTEAFF TGTGCCAGCAGGATTGGGGACATCCACACTGAAGCTTTCTTT
TRBJ2-5 TRBV4-1 TRBD2 - CASSPTSGQETQYF TGCGCCAGCAGCCCGACTAGCGGCCAAGAGACCCAGTACTTC
TRBJ1-4 TRBV5-1 - - CASSFGGEGLGEKLFF TGCGCCAGCAGCTTCGGCGGTGAGGGTCTGGGTGAAAAACTGTTTTTT
TRBJ1-2 TRBV5-1 - - CASSLADYGYTF TGCGCCAGCAGTTTGGCGGACTATGGCTACACCTTC
TRBJ1-5 TRBV6-1 - - CASSDSRGYNQPQHF TGTGCCAGCAGTGACTCGAGGGGGTACAATCAGCCCCAGCATTTT
TRBJ1-2 TRBV28 TRBD1 - CASRETGPYTF TGTGCCAGCAGAGAGACAGGGCCCTACACCTTC
TRBJ1-3 TRBV5-1 - - CASSFQVEGGTPGNTIYF TGCGCCAGCAGCTTTCAGGTAGAAGGCGGGACTCCTGGAAACACCATATATTTT
TRBJ1-1 TRBV2 - - CASSGQSNTEAFF TGTGCCAGCAGTGGCCAGTCGAACACTGAAGCTTTCTTT
TRBJ2-5 TRBV4-1 - - CASSQPGQGGETQYF TGCGCCAGCAGCCAACCCGGACAGGGAGGGGAGACCCAGTACTTC
TRBJ2-1 TRBV7-2 - - CASSFRLEPYNEQFF TGTGCCAGCAGCTTCCGTCTCGAGCCATACAATGAGCAGTTCTTC
TRBJ2-5 TRBV19 TRBD1 - CASTLGQDGETQYF TGTGCCAGTACCCTGGGACAGGACGGAGAGACCCAGTACTTC
TRBJ1-5 TRBV10-3 - - CAISESDSYQPQHF TGTGCCATCAGTGAGTCGGACAGTTATCAGCCCCAGCATTTT
TRBJ1-5 TRBV11-2 - - CASSLGPDYSNQPQHF TGTGCCAGCAGCTTAGGGCCAGACTATAGCAATCAGCCCCAGCATTTT
TRBJ1-1 TRBV5-6 - - CASSLLFAAELLKDTEAFF TGTGCCAGCAGCTTGCTCTTTGCAGCGGAGCTTTTAAAAGACACTGAAGCTTTCTTT
TRBJ2-3 TRBV5-6 - - CASSLVASGTDTQYF TGTGCCAGCAGCTTGGTAGCTAGTGGCACAGATACGCAGTATTTT
TRBJ2-5 TRBV5-1 - - CASSPGGFQETQYF TGCGCCAGCAGCCCTGGCGGGTTCCAAGAGACCCAGTACTTC
TRBJ1-2 TRBV6-6 - - CASGVGVDGYGYTF TGTGCCAGCGGGGTCGGGGTGGACGGATATGGCTACACCTTC
TRBJ1-5 TRBV19 - - CASSQQGHQPQHF TGTGCCAGTAGCCAACAGGGACACCAGCCCCAGCATTTT
TRBJ1-3 TRBV29-1 - - CSAGRDSGNTIYF TGCAGCGCTGGACGGGACTCTGGAAACACCATATATTTT
TRBJ2-7 TRBV18 TRBD2 - CASSPPAGGVPEQYF TGTGCCAGCTCACCTCCGGCGGGAGGGGTGCCCGAGCAGTACTTC
TRBJ2-1 TRBV6-6 - - CASSTVGEQFF TGTGCCAGCAGCACAGTGGGTGAGCAGTTCTTC
TRBJ1-5 TRBV19 - - CASSTRQPNQPQHF TGTGCCAGTAGTACCCGACAGCCTAATCAGCCCCAGCATTTT
TRBJ2-7 TRBV29-1 TRBD2 once CSVEEGGPSYEQYF TGCAGCGTTGAGGAGGGAGGGCCTTCCTACGAGCAGTACTTC
TRBJ2-1 TRBV6-1 TRBD2 - CASRSSGGYNEQFF TGTGCCAGCAGGTCTAGCGGGGGCTACAATGAGCAGTTCTTC
TRBJ2-7 TRBV7-9 - - CASSLFKQYF TGTGCCAGCAGCTTGTTCAAGCAGTACTTC
TRBJ2-3 TRBV30 TRBD1 - CAWAGTGGGWRTDTQYF TGTGCCTGGGCCGGGACAGGGGGCGGATGGCGCACAGATACGCAGTATTTT
TRBJ2-7 TRBV11-2 - few CASSVLGGPSYEQYF TGTGCCAGCAGCGTACTGGGGGGGCCCTCCTACGAGCAGTACTTC
TRBJ2-1 TRBV7-3 TRBD2 - CASSLGRSSGFTYNEQFF TGTGCCAGCAGCTTAGGGCGCTCTAGCGGTTTCACCTACAATGAGCAGTTCTTC
TRBJ2-7 TRBV7-8 - - CASSLDSASYEQYF TGTGCCAGCAGCTTGGACAGCGCCTCCTACGAGCAGTACTTC
TRBJ1-2 TRBV5-6 TRBD1 - CASSEIPGQGVGGYTF TGTGCCAGCAGCGAAATACCGGGACAGGGGGTCGGTGGCTACACCTTC
TRBJ2-7 TRBV7-9 TRBD1 - CASSLGDRGFGEQYF TGTGCCAGCAGCTTAGGGGACAGGGGATTCGGAGAGCAGTACTTC
TRBJ2-2 TRBV27 TRBD2 once CASSLLAGEGTGELFF TGTGCCAGCAGTTTGTTAGCGGGAGAAGGAACCGGGGAGCTGTTTTTT
TRBJ1-5 TRBV5-1 - once CASSPLGGYQPQHF TGCGCCAGCAGTCCACTCGGGGGGTATCAGCCCCAGCATTTT
TRBJ2-7 TRBV2 - - CASSNPREQINSYEQYF TGTGCCAGCAGTAATCCACGTGAACAAATTAACTCCTACGAGCAGTACTTC
TRBJ2-1 TRBV7-3 TRBD2 - CASSLAGGPGNEQFF TGTGCCAGCAGCTTAGCGGGAGGGCCGGGAAATGAGCAGTTCTTC
TRBJ2-5 TRBV7-2 TRBD1 once CASSSTGPGETQYF TGTGCCAGCAGCTCGACAGGGCCGGGGGAGACCCAGTACTTC
TRBJ2-1 TRBV5-4 TRBD2 - CASSLPSGNYNEQFF TGTGCCAGCAGCTTGCCTAGCGGGAACTACAATGAGCAGTTCTTC
TRBJ1-5 TRBV6-1 - - CASRATASNQPQHF TGTGCCAGCAGGGCGACAGCAAGCAATCAGCCCCAGCATTTT
TRBJ2-7 TRBV19 - once CASSIAAGSSYEQYF TGTGCCAGTAGTATAGCGGCAGGTTCGTCCTACGAGCAGTACTTC